One and the same sample provided the 23 T cell receptor beta chains below, sequenced in a study of CD8+CD57+ T cells in acquired aplastic anemia. It was genomic DNA that served as the template for profiling TCR beta VDJ and CDR3. TCRdb fed the reads into MiXCR, producing one record per CDR3 protein. The sample lists about 130,000 distinct CDR3 sequences; about half were seen once. Sequencing was performed on sorted CD4+, CD8+, or CD8+CD57+ T cells (not recorded which) from PBMCs. The receptors shown here come from a human donor in good health, serving as a control.

This chain joins TRBV5-8 and TRBJ1-2; 8 nucleotides agree with TRBD1. The CDR3 has 13 residues. V dropped 1 base and J dropped 6; count of bases not matched to a gene: 2. Per germline, CDR1 SGHTS and CDR2 YDEGEE. The CDR3 nucleotides read TGTGCCAGCAGCTTGACAGGGGGAGATGGCTACACCTTC. Translating gives CASSLTGGDGYTF.

This clonotype showed up many times. CDR3 residues: CASSVSLAGASTDTQYF. The CDR3 DNA reads TGTGCCAGCAGCGTAAGTCTAGCGGGGGCTAGCACAGATACGCAGTATTTT. The chain uses TRBV9 and TRBJ2-3; 10 bases map to TRBD2. The J segment lost 0 bases and the V segment lost 1 base, leaving 5 bases of the junction unmatched. The CDR3 totals 17 residues. The V gene's germline CDR1 is SGDLS and CDR2 YYNGEE. The full variable domain, completed using reference TRBV9 and TRBJ2-3, is DSGVTQTPKHLITATGQRVTLRCSPRSGDLSVYWYQQSLDQGLQFLIQYYNGEERAKGNILERFSAQQFPDLHSELNLSSLELGDSALYFCASSVSLAGASTDTQYFGPGTRLTVL.

In its sample, this clonotype was seen once. The chain is built from TRBV2 and TRBJ1-1; D perhaps matches TRBD1 (6 bases). The germline V gene encodes CDR1 SNHLY and CDR2 FYNNEI. The CDR3 runs to 13 residues. V lost 7 bases and J 5 bases, leaving 14 bases between the germline ends. CDR3 sequence: CASTVQGSTEAFF. CDR3 nucleotide sequence: TGTGCCAGCACGGTTCAGGGGTCGACTGAAGCTTTCTTT.

This clonotype came up many times. CDR3 sequence: CATSDGGTGRNGELFF. Written as DNA, the CDR3 is TGTGCCACCAGTGACGGCGGCACAGGGAGGAACGGGGAGCTGTTTTTT. The chain couples TRBV24-1 to TRBJ2-2; D is possibly TRBD1 or TRBD2 (6 bases each). CDR1 is KGHDR, CDR2 SFDVKD, per germline. Trimming removed 4 bases at V and 7 bases at J, with 18 bases between. The CDR3 contains 16 residues.

This chain connects TRBV2 to TRBJ2-7; D is unclear. V lost 6 bases and J 0 bases, leaving 15 bases between the germline ends. The CDR3 has 15 residues. In germline, CDR1 is SNHLY, CDR2 FYNNEI. In DNA, the CDR3 is TGTGCCAGCAGCGACCTATCCTTAGCCTCCTACGAGCAGTACTTC. This gives the protein CASSDLSLASYEQYF. Full variable domain (remainder filled in from reference TRBV2 and TRBJ2-7): EPEVTQTPSHQVTQMGQEVILRCVPISNHLYFYWYRQILGQKVEFLVSFYNNEISEKSEIFDDQFSVERPDGSNFTLKIRSTKLEDSAMYFCASSDLSLASYEQYFGPGTRLTVT.

This CDR3 reads CASSLYQPSGGVEETQYF. The CDR3, as DNA: TGTGCCAGCAGCCTCTACCAGCCTAGCGGGGGGGTAGAAGAGACCCAGTACTTC. The chain is built from TRBV7-6 and TRBJ2-5; 12 bases map to TRBD2. The V and J ends lost 5 bases and 3 bases, in that order; junction bases with no gene match: 13. Germline CDR1 SGHVS, CDR2 FNYEAQ. CDR3 length equals 18 residues.

In this sample, this clonotype turned up many times. The J gene is TRBJ2-7, the V gene TRBV20-1; D unresolved. The germline V gene has CDR1 DFQATT and CDR2 SNEGSKA (reference sequence). The CDR3 runs to 16 residues. V dropped 3 bases and J dropped 5 bases, with 23 bases sitting between them. The CDR3 region is CSASWAAAAKRNEQYF. CDR3 DNA sequence: TGCAGTGCTAGTTGGGCGGCGGCAGCGAAAAGAAACGAGCAGTACTTC.

This clonotype was seen more than once but under ten times. The chain couples TRBV6-2 or TRBV6-3 to TRBJ1-1; 7 bases are shared with TRBD1. This CDR3 has 15 amino acids. With V trimmed by 6 bases and J by 2 bases, 9 bases remained unmatched. The germline CDR1 and CDR2 sequences are MNHEY and SVGEGT. The CDR3 region is CASRKGRDSNTEAFF. CDR3 nucleotides: TGTGCCAGCAGAAAAGGCCGGGACAGTAACACTGAAGCTTTCTTT.

This rearrangement joins TRBV20-1 to TRBJ1-5; D possibly corresponds to TRBD1 (5 bases). CDR3 size: 14 residues. Germline CDR1 reads DFQATT; CDR2 reads SNEGSKA (reference sequence). V was clipped by 6 bases and J by 4 bases, with 16 bases between them. The CDR3: CSANGRGSNQPQHF. CDR3 in DNA: TGCAGTGCCAACGGTAGGGGTTCAAATCAGCCCCAGCATTTT.

This chain uses TRBV15 with TRBJ1-2, with 9 bases aligning to TRBD1. The CDR3 length is 18 residues. The germline CDR1 and CDR2 sequences are LNHNV and YYDKDF (reference sequence). J was trimmed by 4 bases and V by 4 bases; bases with no gene match: 16. The CDR3 coding sequence is TGTGCCACCAGCACCGTTGACCGGGACAGGGTCGTCGGCTATGGCTACACCTTC. Its protein is CATSTVDRDRVVGYGYTF.

This clonotype was counted once. V usage is TRBV7-2 and J usage is TRBJ1-1, with TRBD1 identical over 7 bases. The J segment lost 3 bases and the V segment lost 5 bases, leaving 9 bases of the junction unmatched. Germline V gene data show CDR1 as SGHTA and CDR2 as FQGNSA. The CDR3 runs to 15 residues. The CDR3 loop reads CASSHRDSEDTEAFF. CDR3 coding DNA: TGTGCCAGCAGCCACCGGGACAGTGAGGACACTGAAGCTTTCTTT.

This clonotype was counted ten times or more. The chain is built from TRBV7-9 and TRBJ1-1, with TRBD1 identical over 10 bases. The CDR3 runs 16 residues. Trimming at V came to 2 bases and at J to 6 bases, leaving 9 bases not matched to a gene. CDR1 is SEHNR, CDR2 FQNEAQ, per germline (reference sequence). The CDR3 DNA reads TGTGCCAGCAGCTTACGGTATGGGACAGGGGTTTCTGAAGCTTTCTTT. This encodes CASSLRYGTGVSEAFF.

In its sample, this clonotype was seen many times. The CDR3 is CAWKGRYSNQPQHF. The CDR3 DNA follows: TGTGCCTGGAAGGGACGGTATAGCAATCAGCCCCAGCATTTT. This rearrangement joins TRBV30 to TRBJ1-5, with D possibly TRBD1 on 5 matching bases. This CDR3 contains 14 residues. Trimming removed 4 bases at V and 0 bases at J, with 10 bases between. Per the germline V gene, CDR1 is GTSNPN and CDR2 is SVGIG (reference sequence).

The genes are TRBV20-1 and TRBJ2-3; 12 nucleotides agree with TRBD2. The V and J ends lost 3 bases and 0 bases, in that order; junction bases with no gene match: 4. Per the germline V gene, CDR1 is DFQATT and CDR2 is SNEGSKA (reference sequence). This CDR3 spans 16 amino acids. The CDR3 loop reads CSASASGGGSTDTQYF. The CDR3 nucleotides are TGCAGTGCTAGTGCTAGCGGGGGGGGTAGCACAGATACGCAGTATTTT.

The chain couples TRBV7-2 to TRBJ1-6, with D uncertain. This CDR3 region has 13 residues. V was cut by 5 bases and J by 7 bases, with 9 bases left in between. Germline V gene sequence: CDR1 SGHTA, CDR2 FQGNSA. CDR3 loop: CASSTHGNSPLHF. CDR3 bases: TGTGCCAGCAGCACCCACGGAAATTCACCCCTCCACTTT.

The sample holds a few counts of this clonotype. The rearrangement uses TRBV6-5 and TRBJ2-1, with 8 positions matching TRBD2. This CDR3 spans 15 amino acids. The V gene end was trimmed by 3 bases and the J gene end by 7 bases; junction bases not matched to a gene: 8. The germline V gene encodes CDR1 MNHEY and CDR2 SVGAGI. The CDR3 loop reads CASSYRRGAGNEQFF. CDR3 bases: TGTGCCAGCAGTTATAGGCGGGGGGCTGGGAATGAGCAGTTCTTC.

This clonotype was found a few times. Since a much larger clone is just one base distant, this may be a read error. The missing conserved phenylalanine or tryptophan at the end of this CDR3 makes a read error likely. It is unclear where the CDR3 begins or ends on the DNA, so no DNA is shown, and the CDR3 is as TCRdb lists it. The rearrangement uses TRBV5-8 and TRBJ2-7. The CDR3 has 11 residues if both end residues are counted. In germline, CDR1 is SGHTS, CDR2 YDEGEE. CDR3 region: CASSLGASKYL.

The chain uses TRBV4-3 and TRBJ1-6, with D possibly matching TRBD1 (6 bases). CDR3 size: 15 residues. Germline CDR1 and CDR2: LGHNA and YSLEER. V was clipped by 0 bases and J by 8 bases, with 11 bases between them. CDR3 sequence reads: CASSQDPSGDSPLHF. The CDR3 nucleotides read TGCGCCAGCAGCCAAGATCCTTCAGGGGATTCACCCCTCCACTTT.

This clonotype showed up many times. The chain uses TRBV6-5 and TRBJ2-7, with D possibly being TRBD1 or TRBD2 (5 bases each). Looked up from germline, CDR1 is MNHEY and CDR2 is SVGAGI. The length of the CDR3 is 13 residues. Trimming removed 6 bases at V and 7 bases at J, with 16 bases between. The CDR3 is CASRRGVLGEQYF. The CDR3 DNA follows: TGTGCCAGCAGGCGAGGGGTCCTTGGGGAGCAGTACTTC.

This chain connects TRBV25-1 to TRBJ2-7, with 9 bases identical to TRBD2. Germline V lookup: CDR1 MGHDK, CDR2 SYGVNS. The CDR3 is 15 residues long. Germline trimming cut 6 bases from V and 2 bases from J; bases unmatched to any gene: 8. The DNA of the CDR3 is TGTGCCAGCAGGGGGGGCCTAGCGGGGCCCTACGAGCAGTACTTC. Residues: CASRGGLAGPYEQYF.

This clonotype is medium-sized (0.01 to 0.1%) in the sample. The chain employs TRBV10-2 and TRBJ2-5, with D possibly being TRBD1 or TRBD2 (7 bases each). The germline V gene has CDR1 WSHSY and CDR2 SAAADI. This CDR3 region has 14 residues. V was cut by 7 bases and J by 3 bases, with 15 bases left in between. The DNA of the CDR3 is TGCGCCAGCATCCAGGGGGGGCACGAAGAGACCCAGTACTTC. Translating gives CASIQGGHEETQYF.

The chain combines TRBV3-1 with TRBJ1-1; the match to TRBD1 covers 8 bases. Unmatched junction bases numbered 7, after V lost 4 bases and J lost 6 bases. Germline V gene data show CDR1 as LGHDT and CDR2 as YNNKEL (reference sequence). This CDR3 is built from 14 residues. CDR3 region: CASSPTDRDPEAFF. In nucleotides, the CDR3 is TGTGCCAGCAGCCCGACGGACAGGGACCCTGAAGCTTTCTTT.

This clonotype was seen a few times. The chain carries TRBV2 and TRBJ1-6; TRBD1 might be the D (5 bases). Trimming took 1 base from V and 9 from J, leaving 10 bases between them. Germline V gene sequence: CDR1 SNHLY, CDR2 FYNNEI. The CDR3 has 14 residues. The CDR3 region is CASSEEGAASPLHF. The DNA for the CDR3 is TGTGCCAGCAGTGAAGAAGGGGCGGCTTCACCCCTCCACTTT.